Below, 3 T cell receptor beta chains from the same sample are listed, as sequenced in a study of PD-1 blockade in classical Hodgkin lymphoma. Each and every patient relapsed after autologous stem cell transplantation, and patients got differing brentuximab vedotin exposure. Sequenced by immunoSEQ multiplex PCR; TCRdb stores in-frame clones only, minus some. The sample includes tens of thousands of clones, around 90% of them seen just once. Sequences were derived from peripheral blood mononuclear cells (PBMCs), sampled at baseline. Source of these receptors: a human donor with classical Hodgkin lymphoma.

This rearrangement joins TRBV20-1 to TRBJ2-7, with D perhaps TRBD1 (5 bases). The germline CDR1 and CDR2 sequences are DFQATT and SNEGSKA (reference sequence). CDR3 length: 11 amino acids. V was trimmed by 4 bases and J by 5 bases, leaving 9 bases between them. The CDR3 reads CSATRVDEQYF. The CDR3 DNA sequence: TGCAGTGCTACCAGGGTCGACGAGCAGTACTTC.

The chain recombines TRBV30 with TRBJ1-1; the D is unclear. Trimming shortened V by 1 base and J by 11 bases, and 11 bases separated the two germline ends. The germline CDR1 and CDR2 sequences are GTSNPN and SVGIG (reference sequence). This CDR3 is 11 amino acids long. CDR3 bases: TGTGCCTGGAGTGAACCGCTCGCGGCTTTCTTT. Translating it yields CAWSEPLAAFF. Combining the CDR3 with reference TRBV30 and TRBJ1-1 gives the whole variable domain SQTIHQWPATLVQPVGSPLSLECTVEGTSNPNLYWYRQAAGRGLQLLFYSVGIGQISSEVPQNLSASRPQDRQFILSSKKLLLSDSGFYLCAWSEPLAAFFGQGTRLTVV.

V usage is TRBV4-1 and J usage is TRBJ2-7; 13 bases map to TRBD2. This CDR3 region has 15 residues. Germline V gives CDR1 MGHRA, CDR2 YSYEKL. V was pared by 4 bases and J by 2 bases, with 2 bases of the junction left unmatched. CDR3 nucleotide sequence: TGCGCCAGCAGCCGACTAGCGGGAGGCCCCTACGAGCAGTACTTC. It encodes CASSRLAGGPYEQYF.